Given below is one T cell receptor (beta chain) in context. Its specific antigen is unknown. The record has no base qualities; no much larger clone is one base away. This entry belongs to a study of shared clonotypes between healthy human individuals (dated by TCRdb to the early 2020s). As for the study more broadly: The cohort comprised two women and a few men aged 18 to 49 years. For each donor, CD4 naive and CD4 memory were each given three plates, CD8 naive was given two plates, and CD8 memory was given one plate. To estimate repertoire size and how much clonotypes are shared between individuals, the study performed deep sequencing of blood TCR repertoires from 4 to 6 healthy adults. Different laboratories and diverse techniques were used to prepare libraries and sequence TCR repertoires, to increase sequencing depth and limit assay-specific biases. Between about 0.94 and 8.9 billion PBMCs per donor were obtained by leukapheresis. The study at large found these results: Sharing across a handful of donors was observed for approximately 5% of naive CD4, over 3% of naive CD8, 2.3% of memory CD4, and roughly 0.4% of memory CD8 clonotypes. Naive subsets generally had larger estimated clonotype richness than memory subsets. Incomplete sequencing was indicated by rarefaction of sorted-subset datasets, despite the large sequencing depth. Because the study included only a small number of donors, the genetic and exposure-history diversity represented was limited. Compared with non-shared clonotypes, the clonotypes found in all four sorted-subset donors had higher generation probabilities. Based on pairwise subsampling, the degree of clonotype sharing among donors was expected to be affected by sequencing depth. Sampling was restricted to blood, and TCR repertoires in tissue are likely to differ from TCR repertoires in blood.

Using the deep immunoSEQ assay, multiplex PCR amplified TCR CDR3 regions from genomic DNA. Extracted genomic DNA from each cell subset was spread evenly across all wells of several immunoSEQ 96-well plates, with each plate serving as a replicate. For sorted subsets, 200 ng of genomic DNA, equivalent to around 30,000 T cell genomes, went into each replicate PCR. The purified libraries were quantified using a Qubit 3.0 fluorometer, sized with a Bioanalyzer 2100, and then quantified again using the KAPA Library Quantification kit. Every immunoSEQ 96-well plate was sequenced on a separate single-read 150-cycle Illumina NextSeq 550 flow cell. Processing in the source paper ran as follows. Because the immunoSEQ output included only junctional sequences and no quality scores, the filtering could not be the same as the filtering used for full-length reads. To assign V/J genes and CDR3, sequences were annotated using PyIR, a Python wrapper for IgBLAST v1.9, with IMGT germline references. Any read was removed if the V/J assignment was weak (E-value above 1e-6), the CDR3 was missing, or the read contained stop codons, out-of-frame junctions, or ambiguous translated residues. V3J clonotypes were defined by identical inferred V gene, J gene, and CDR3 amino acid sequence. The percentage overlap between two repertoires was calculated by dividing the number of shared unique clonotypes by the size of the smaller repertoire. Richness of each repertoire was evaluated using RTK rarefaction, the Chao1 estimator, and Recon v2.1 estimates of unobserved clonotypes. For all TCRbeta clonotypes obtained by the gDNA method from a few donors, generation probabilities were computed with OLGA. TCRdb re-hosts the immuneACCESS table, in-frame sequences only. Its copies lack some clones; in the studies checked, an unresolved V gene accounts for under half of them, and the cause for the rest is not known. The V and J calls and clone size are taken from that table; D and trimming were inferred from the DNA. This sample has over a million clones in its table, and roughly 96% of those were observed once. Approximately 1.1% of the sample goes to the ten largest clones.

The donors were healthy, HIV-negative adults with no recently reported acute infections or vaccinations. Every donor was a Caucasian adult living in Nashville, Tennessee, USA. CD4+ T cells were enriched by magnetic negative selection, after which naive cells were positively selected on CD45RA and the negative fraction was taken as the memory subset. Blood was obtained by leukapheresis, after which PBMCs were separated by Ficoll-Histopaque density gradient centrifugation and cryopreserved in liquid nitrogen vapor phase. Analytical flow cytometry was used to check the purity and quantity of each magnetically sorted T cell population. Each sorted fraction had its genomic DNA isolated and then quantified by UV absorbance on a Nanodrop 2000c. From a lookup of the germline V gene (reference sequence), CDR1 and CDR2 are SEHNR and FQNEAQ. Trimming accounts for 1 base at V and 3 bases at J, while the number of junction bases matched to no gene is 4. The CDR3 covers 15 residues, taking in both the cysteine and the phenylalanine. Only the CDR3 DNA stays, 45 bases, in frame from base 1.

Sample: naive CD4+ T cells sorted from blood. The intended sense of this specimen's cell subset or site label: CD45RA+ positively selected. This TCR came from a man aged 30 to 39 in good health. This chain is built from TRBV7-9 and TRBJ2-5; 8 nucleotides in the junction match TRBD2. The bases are TGTGCCAGCAGCTTAGGGGGAGCGGGAGAAGAGACCCAGTACTTC. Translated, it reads CASSLGGAGEETQYF.